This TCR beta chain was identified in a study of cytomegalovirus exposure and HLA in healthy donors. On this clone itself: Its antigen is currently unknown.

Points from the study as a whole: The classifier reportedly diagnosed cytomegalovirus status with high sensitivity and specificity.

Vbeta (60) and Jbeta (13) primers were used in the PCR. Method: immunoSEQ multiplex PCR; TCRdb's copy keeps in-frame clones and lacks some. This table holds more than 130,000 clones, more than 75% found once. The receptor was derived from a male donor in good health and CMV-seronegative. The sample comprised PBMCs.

The CDR3 protein is CASSLTRQETQYF. CDR3 bases: TGTGCCAGCAGCTTGACTCGTCAAGAGACCCAGTACTTC. The chain recombines TRBV5-6 with TRBJ2-5; D is undetermined. Germline loops: CDR1 SGHDT, CDR2 YYEEEE. This CDR3 has 13 amino acids. Trimming shortened V by 1 base and J by 2 bases, and 6 bases separated the two germline ends.